Following are 26 T cell receptor beta chains from one sample sequenced in a study of T-cell memory formation after mild COVID-19. TCRdb used MiXCR to reprocess the 5' RACE reads, holding one entry per CDR3 protein. The sample has hundreds of thousands of distinct CDR3 sequences, 15% to 20% seen once. Input material: PBMCs or a T cell subset sorted from them (not recorded which). The receptors were gathered from a man between 18 and 35 years old who had mild COVID-19 (a few samples of this study predate the infection). Cell type and time point are not known.

J is TRBJ2-1 and V is TRBV5-6; D is ambiguous. The CDR3 spans 14 residues. V was cut by 1 base and J by 5 bases, with 10 bases left in between. The germline gives CDR1 SGHDT, CDR2 YYEEEE. CDR3 sequence (DNA): TGTGCCAGCAGCTTGTGGTTTGCGGACAATGAGCAGTTCTTC. This sequence encodes CASSLWFADNEQFF.

This clonotype was seen a few times. The chain joins TRBV7-6 to TRBJ2-5, with D unresolved. The germline V gene encodes CDR1 SGHVS and CDR2 FNYEAQ. Trimming removed 5 bases at V and 7 bases at J, with 17 bases between. CDR3 length: 14 amino acids. CDR3 nucleotide sequence: TGTGCCAGCAGCCTGCAGTGGAACGGCGCGACCCAGTACTTC. It encodes CASSLQWNGATQYF.

This clonotype was counted only a few times. This chain links TRBV10-3 with TRBJ2-2; D is possibly TRBD1 (5 bases). This CDR3 spans 14 amino acids. V gave up 7 bases and J gave up 0 bases, with 9 bases separating them. Per germline, CDR1 ENHRY and CDR2 SYGVKD. The CDR3 here is CAIIGHPNTGELFF. The CDR3 nucleotides read TGTGCCATCATTGGACACCCGAACACCGGGGAGCTGTTTTTT.

CDR3 residues: CSANRGPLNSNQPQHF. CDR3 nucleotide sequence: TGCAGTGCTAACAGGGGGCCTCTTAATAGCAATCAGCCCCAGCATTTT. The V and J genes are TRBV20-1 and TRBJ1-5, with 9 bases lining up with TRBD1. J lost 0 bases, V lost 4 bases, and 7 bases had no gene match. Germline loops: CDR1 DFQATT, CDR2 SNEGSKA (reference sequence). This CDR3 is 16 amino acids long.

This clonotype was observed a handful of times. The rearrangement uses TRBV28 and TRBJ2-6, with D possibly called TRBD1 or TRBD2 (5 bases each). V lost 5 bases to trimming and J lost 2 bases, with 19 bases between them. CDR3 length: 18 amino acids. Germline assignment: CDR1 MDHEN and CDR2 SYDVKM. Here the CDR3 reads CASSPTGAGLTGANVLTF. CDR3 coding DNA: TGTGCCAGCAGTCCCACCGGGGCAGGGTTGACTGGGGCCAACGTCCTGACTTTC.

The J gene is TRBJ2-3, the V gene TRBV5-1; perhaps TRBD1 as D (7 bases). The germline gives CDR1 SGHRS, CDR2 YFSETQ. This CDR3 is built from 15 residues. V was clipped by 2 bases and J by 5 bases, with 15 bases between them. The CDR3 sequence: CASSFRGAREDTQYF. In nucleotides, the CDR3 is TGCGCCAGCAGCTTCAGGGGGGCGAGGGAAGATACGCAGTATTTT.

The gene calls are TRBV5-5 and TRBJ1-2; no definite D call. CDR3 size: 16 residues. The germline gives CDR1 SGHKS, CDR2 YYEKEE (reference sequence). The V gene lost 2 bases and the J gene lost 4 bases, with 18 bases spanning the gap. CDR3 nucleotides: TGTGCCAGCAGCTTATTTCACGGGTTTGACGGCTATGGCTACACCTTC. Translation: CASSLFHGFDGYGYTF.

The V call is TRBV7-3, the J call TRBJ2-2; the D is unclear. Trimming pared 8 bases from V and 4 bases from J, leaving 11 bases between. The CDR3 consists of 13 residues. Germline V CDR1 and CDR2: SGHTA, FQGTGA. The CDR3 sequence: CASGSSITGELFF. CDR3 in DNA: TGTGCCAGCGGCTCTTCTATCACCGGGGAGCTGTTTTTT.

The genes are TRBV7-9 and TRBJ2-3; D possibly uses TRBD1 or TRBD2 (7 bases each). This CDR3 contains 15 residues. With 6 bases removed from V and 2 bases from J, the gap between germline ends came to 15 bases. The V gene's germline CDR1 is SEHNR and CDR2 FQNEAQ (reference sequence). The CDR3 loop is CASSGGGQSTDTQYF. The CDR3 DNA sequence: TGTGCCAGCAGTGGCGGGGGACAGTCCACAGATACGCAGTATTTT.

There are many counts of this clonotype. The chain joins TRBV28 to TRBJ2-1; a possible D gene is TRBD2 (5 bases). V lost 4 bases, J lost 8 bases, and 15 bases lay in between. The CDR3 extends over 14 amino acids. CDR1 is MDHEN and CDR2 is SYDVKM in the germline V gene. The CDR3 nucleotides read TGTGCCAGCAGTTCCCCCGGCGGGCGGTATGAGCAGTTCTTC. It specifies CASSSPGGRYEQFF.

The chain has TRBV15 and TRBJ1-4; D gene uncertain. Trimming cost V 3 bases and J 3 bases, with 17 bases left between them. CDR1 is LNHNV, CDR2 YYDKDF, per germline (reference sequence). The CDR3 extends over 17 amino acids. The CDR3 is CATSRYPGATSNEKLFF. CDR3 sequence (DNA): TGTGCCACCAGCAGGTACCCGGGCGCCACGTCTAATGAAAAACTGTTTTTT.

The rearrangement links TRBV7-9 to TRBJ2-5; no definite D call. This CDR3 spans 13 amino acids. Trimming took 3 bases from V and 4 from J, leaving 9 bases between them. CDR1 and CDR2 from the germline V gene are SEHNR and FQNEAQ (reference sequence). Here the CDR3 DNA reads TGTGCCAGCAGCTTCGGGTACCGAGAGACCCAGTACTTC. It codes for CASSFGYRETQYF.

In DNA, the CDR3 is TGTGCCAGCAGCCAGGGCTTCTATGGCTACACCTTC. Protein sequence: CASSQGFYGYTF. The chain combines TRBV14 with TRBJ1-2; D is uncertain. The CDR3 sequence is 12 residues long. The V gene lost 3 bases and the J gene lost 4 bases, with 6 bases spanning the gap. Per the germline V gene, CDR1 is SGHDN and CDR2 is FVKESK.

This clonotype showed up just a few times. The chain joins TRBV9 to TRBJ2-5; D may be TRBD1 (6 bases). Trimming pared 4 bases from V and 7 bases from J, leaving 20 bases between. The CDR3 runs to 15 residues. Germline lookup yields CDR1 SGDLS and CDR2 YYNGEE. The CDR3 protein is CASSSADSDLGTQYF. Written as DNA, the CDR3 is TGTGCCAGCAGCTCCGCGGACAGCGATCTCGGGACCCAGTACTTC.

This clonotype was detected a few times. V gene TRBV10-3 combines with J gene TRBJ2-5, with 11 bases identical to TRBD2. This CDR3 has 18 amino acids. Per germline, CDR1 ENHRY and CDR2 SYGVKD. J gave up 5 bases and V 0 bases, and 11 bases lay outside the gene matches. CDR3 in DNA: TGTGCCATCAGTGAGTCGTTGGCTAGCGGGGGGTTCGATGAGACCCAGTACTTC. As protein: CAISESLASGGFDETQYF.

This clonotype has just a few counts. The gene calls are TRBV5-1 and TRBJ2-7; unclear D gene. The CDR3 runs to 15 residues. V lost 0 bases and J lost 0, with 10 bases in between. Germline V gene lookup returns CDR1 SGHRS and CDR2 YFSETQ. CDR3 bases: TGCGCCAGCAGCTTGGACCCGGCGGTCTCCTACGAGCAGTACTTC. Translating it yields CASSLDPAVSYEQYF.

This chain links TRBV27 with TRBJ2-1; D remains ambiguous. There are 12 residues in the CDR3. Trimming took 4 bases from V and 6 from J, leaving 7 bases between them. CDR1 MNHEY and CDR2 SMNVEV come from the germline V gene (reference sequence). The CDR3 sequence: CASSSQINEQFF. For the CDR3, the DNA is TGTGCCAGCAGTTCACAGATCAATGAGCAGTTCTTC.

The gene calls are TRBV6-6 and TRBJ2-5, with D tentatively TRBD2 (5 bases). Trimming shortened V by 7 bases and J by 2 bases, and 11 bases separated the two germline ends. CDR1 and CDR2 from the germline V gene are MNHNY and SVGAGI (reference sequence). The CDR3 has 13 residues. CDR3 sequence reads: CASTEGRQETQYF. The CDR3 nucleotides read TGTGCCAGCACCGAAGGGAGACAAGAGACCCAGTACTTC.

This clonotype was counted a few times. The chain couples TRBV7-9 to TRBJ2-5; TRBD1 agrees at 8 bases. Looked up from germline, CDR1 is SEHNR and CDR2 is FQNEAQ (reference sequence). V shed 5 bases, J shed 4 bases, and the junction held 12 bases outside the gene matches. This CDR3 is built from 16 residues. The CDR3 nucleotides are TGTGCCAGCAGCCGTACCGGGACAGGCCGCGGAGAGACCCAGTACTTC. This translates into CASSRTGTGRGETQYF.

This clonotype was detected only a few times. V usage is TRBV7-9 and J usage is TRBJ2-1, with 7 bases lining up with TRBD1. Germline CDR1 SEHNR, CDR2 FQNEAQ (reference sequence). The CDR3 contains 15 residues. V lost 5 bases to trimming and J lost 2 bases; unmatched junction nucleotides: 6. CDR3 sequence reads: CASSRRDRAYNEQFF. DNA for the CDR3: TGTGCCAGCAGCAGACGGGACAGAGCCTACAATGAGCAGTTCTTC.

For this clonotype: Its ends do not fully match the called genes, so a read error is possible. V is TRBV7-9 and J is TRBJ2-1; D might be TRBD2 (6 bases). Germline V gene lookup returns CDR1 SEHNR and CDR2 FQNEAQ (reference sequence). This CDR3 has 17 amino acids. CDR3 amino acids: CASTLPLGGGSYNEQFF. For the CDR3, the DNA is TGTGCCAGCACCTTACCCCTCGGTGGGGGGTCCTACAATGAGCAGTTCTTC.

The V call is TRBV6-2 or TRBV6-3, the J call TRBJ2-5; perhaps TRBD2 as D (5 bases). This CDR3 has 17 amino acids. The V end was cut by 6 bases, the J end by 0 bases, with 20 bases between. Germline assignment: CDR1 MNHEY and CDR2 SVGEGT. This CDR3 is CASRAPSLPGYQETQYF. CDR3 sequence (DNA): TGTGCCAGCAGAGCTCCATCGTTACCGGGGTACCAAGAGACCCAGTACTTC.

The chain recombines TRBV10-3 with TRBJ2-7; 15 nucleotides match TRBD2. The CDR3 is made up of 16 amino acids. The ends lost 6 bases at V and 4 bases at J; junction bases unmatched: 7. CDR1 is ENHRY, CDR2 SYGVKD, per germline. CDR3: CAISGGLAGGPYEQYF. Here the CDR3 DNA reads TGTGCCATCAGCGGTGGACTAGCGGGGGGGCCTTACGAGCAGTACTTC.

This clonotype was recorded at least ten times. In DNA, the CDR3 is TGTGCCAGCAGCCGAGGGTCAGGACAGGGGGATGAAAAACTGTTTTTT. It is translated as CASSRGSGQGDEKLFF. This chain uses TRBV12-3 or TRBV12-4 with TRBJ1-4; TRBD1 matches at 10 bases. The ends lost 6 bases at V and 6 bases at J; junction bases unmatched: 10. This CDR3 has 16 residues.

At least ten counts were recorded for this clonotype. CDR3 DNA sequence: TGCAGCGTTGCATCCAGGAACACTGAAGCTTTCTTT. This codes for CSVASRNTEAFF. This rearrangement joins TRBV29-1 to TRBJ1-1; the D is unclear. The CDR3 consists of 12 residues. The germline CDR1 and CDR2 sequences are SQVTM and ANQGSEA. The V end was cut by 4 bases, the J end by 1 base, with 7 bases between.

The table lists this clonotype with many counts. The chain uses TRBV5-1 and TRBJ2-3; 9 bases are a match to TRBD1. Germline-derived CDR1 and CDR2 are SGHRS and YFSETQ. Losses at the gene ends were 4 bases for V and 3 bases for J; bases not matched to a gene: 3. The CDR3 has 14 residues. CDR3 nucleotide sequence: TGCGCCAGCAGCAGGGGACAGGGAACAGATACGCAGTATTTT. Residues: CASSRGQGTDTQYF. The full variable domain, its missing parts supplied by reference TRBV5-1 and TRBJ2-3, is KAGVTQTPRYLIKTRGQQVTLSCSPISGHRSVSWYQQTPGQGLQFLFEYFSETQRNKGNFPGRFSGRQFSNSRSEMNVSTLELGDSALYLCASSRGQGTDTQYFGPGTRLTVL.